This T cell receptor beta chain derives from a study of blood T cell repertoires in COVID-19. Looking at the study overall: The United States, Italy and Spain were the sources of the acute and convalescent COVID-19 samples. Sample material is recorded as cDNA or gDNA derived from T cells, B-cell-depleted T cells, or PBMCs.

As processed by the authors: Amplification of reference gene primers provided the estimated nucleated cell counts. Generated by immunoSEQ multiplex PCR, the TCRdb table keeps only in-frame clones and is missing some. The DNA gave D and trimming, while V, J and clone size come from that table. Here the sample spans just under 90,000 clones, roughly 88% being singletons. Germline V CDR1 and CDR2: SGHRS, YFSETQ. The CDR3 runs 15 residues. Losses at the gene ends were 0 bases for V and 2 bases for J; bases not matched to a gene: 4. In its sample, this clone was seen once. The sequenced material came from peripheral blood. The V call is TRBV5-1, the J call TRBJ2-5; 7 positions agree with TRBD2. This receptor was obtained from a man aged 60 to 75 with acute or convalescent COVID-19. The DNA of the CDR3 is TGCGCCAGCAGCTTGGTAACTAGCGTACAAGAGACCCAGTACTTC. Translating gives CASSLVTSVQETQYF.